A single sample is the source of the 15 T cell receptor beta chains below, sequenced in a study of cytomegalovirus exposure and HLA in healthy donors. PCR involved 60 Vbeta and 13 Jbeta primers. The method was immunoSEQ multiplex PCR; TCRdb's version includes in-frame clones alone and lacks a portion of them. This table holds 200,000 or so clones, around 86% found once. Input material: PBMCs. The receptors shown here come from a man between 35 and 55 years old in good health and CMV-seropositive.

This chain connects TRBV7-8 to TRBJ2-1; D is uncertain. The CDR3 loop spans 14 amino acids. V was cut by 11 bases and J by 2 bases, with 16 bases left in between. From germline, CDR1 is SGHVS and CDR2 FQNEAQ. CDR3 protein: CAGSPTDTYNEQFF. The DNA of the CDR3 is TGTGCCGGAAGCCCCACCGACACCTACAATGAGCAGTTCTTC.

This clone was observed a single time. The chain combines TRBV5-1 with TRBJ2-7; TRBD1 agrees at 8 bases. The CDR3 totals 15 residues. With 3 bases clipped from V and 0 bases from J, the junction kept 5 bases outside the gene matches. The V gene's germline CDR1 is SGHRS and CDR2 YFSETQ. The CDR3 DNA sequence: TGCGCCAGCAGCTCCGGGACAGGCCGCTCCTACGAGCAGTACTTC. This sequence encodes CASSSGTGRSYEQYF.

This sequence joins TRBV27 and TRBJ2-2, with D unresolved. The CDR3 consists of 14 residues. The germline gives CDR1 MNHEY, CDR2 SMNVEV (reference sequence). The V gene lost 1 base and the J gene lost 2 bases, with 5 bases spanning the gap. CDR3 loop: CASSLFPNTGELFF. The CDR3 DNA is TGTGCCAGCAGTTTATTCCCTAACACCGGGGAGCTGTTTTTT.

The chain links TRBV27 to TRBJ2-7, with unresolved D. This CDR3 has 14 residues. CDR1 MNHEY and CDR2 SMNVEV come from the germline V gene (reference sequence). V lost 5 bases, J lost 5 bases, and 16 bases lay in between. CDR3 DNA: TGTGCCAGCAGTCCCCGCCAGGCGCTCGACGAGCAGTACTTC. It specifies CASSPRQALDEQYF.

The chain employs TRBV25-1 and TRBJ1-2, with D possibly TRBD1 on 5 matching bases. The germline CDR1 and CDR2 sequences are MGHDK and SYGVNS. The CDR3 spans 12 residues. Trimming took off 5 bases at V and 7 bases at J, with 11 bases between the two ends. The CDR3 bases are TGTGCCAGCAGTTTACCCGGGGGTGGCTACACCTTC. As protein: CASSLPGGGYTF.

The chain combines TRBV21-1 with TRBJ2-3; no check of the table's D call, TRBD2, against the DNA was made. TRBV21-1 counts as a pseudogene. The CDR3 covers 17 residues. CDR3 sequence reads: CASSSRTSGGVQDTQYF. The CDR3 region has the DNA TGTGCCAGCAGCTCGAGGACTAGCGGGGGGGTGCAAGATACGCAGTATTTT.

This clone has a single count. V is TRBV19 and J is TRBJ1-1; D not certain. This CDR3 contains 14 residues. Germline CDR1 reads LNHDA; CDR2 reads SQIVND (reference sequence). Between the trimmed V and J ends, which lost 1 base and 0 bases, there was a span of 6 bases. The CDR3 region is CASSIGTLNTEAFF. CDR3 DNA sequence: TGTGCCAGTAGTATAGGCACTTTGAACACTGAAGCTTTCTTT.

This rearrangement joins TRBV4-2 to TRBJ2-3, with a weak D call TRBD2 (5 bases). The CDR3 has 17 residues. Looked up from germline, CDR1 is LGHNA and CDR2 is YNFKEQ. Trimming removed 1 base at V and 0 bases at J, with 14 bases between. The CDR3 spells CASSQVPAETSTDTQYF. The CDR3 DNA reads as TGTGCCAGCAGCCAAGTCCCAGCGGAGACTAGCACAGATACGCAGTATTTT.

V gene TRBV18 combines with J gene TRBJ2-2; 8 bases fit TRBD1. After removal of 4 bases from V and 3 bases from J, the junction contained 4 bases not matched to a gene. Germline V gene sequence: CDR1 KGHSH, CDR2 LQKENI. The CDR3 has 15 amino acids. The CDR3: CASSQHRGDTGELFF. The CDR3 DNA reads as TGTGCCAGCTCACAGCACAGGGGGGACACCGGGGAGCTGTTTTTT.

This chain joins TRBV9 and TRBJ2-7; maybe TRBD1 (6 bases). The CDR3 extends over 14 amino acids. In germline, CDR1 is SGDLS, CDR2 YYNGEE. The V gene lost 3 bases and the J gene lost 5 bases, with 15 bases spanning the gap. The CDR3 sequence is CASSARDTRDEQYF. The CDR3 DNA reads as TGTGCCAGCAGCGCCCGGGACACCAGGGACGAGCAGTACTTC.

The sample holds a few counts of this clone. The chain uses TRBV15 and TRBJ2-5, with TRBD2 as a possible D gene (5 bases). V dropped 6 bases and J dropped 0 bases, with 11 bases sitting between them. Germline V gene lookup returns CDR1 LNHNV and CDR2 YYDKDF (reference sequence). The CDR3 covers 14 residues. CDR3: CATSPGRDQETQYF. Written as DNA, the CDR3 is TGTGCCACCAGTCCGGGAAGGGACCAAGAGACCCAGTACTTC.

The CDR3 nucleotides are TGTGCCAGCAGCTTAGGCTACGTGGAGATCGGCTTCGGCGGTACTGAAGCTTTCTTT. Residues: CASSLGYVEIGFGGTEAFF. J is TRBJ1-1 and V is TRBV13; D not certain. The V gene lost 0 bases and the J gene lost 5 bases, with 25 bases spanning the gap. CDR3 size: 19 residues. The germline gives CDR1 PRHDT, CDR2 FYEKMQ (reference sequence).

This rearrangement joins TRBV4-1 to TRBJ1-2; TRBD1 aligns across 8 bases. This CDR3 is built from 16 residues. Germline V gene sequence: CDR1 MGHRA, CDR2 YSYEKL. V was clipped by 1 base and J by 7 bases; unmatched bases: 11. The CDR3 DNA follows: TGCGCCAGCAGCCAAGGCTCGAGGACAGGGACTTTTGGCTACACCTTC. This gives the protein CASSQGSRTGTFGYTF.

The chain is built from TRBV4-1 and TRBJ2-3, with 10 nucleotides matching TRBD2. The CDR3 loop spans 16 amino acids. The germline V gene encodes CDR1 MGHRA and CDR2 YSYEKL. Trimming removed 2 bases from V and 1 base from J; junction bases left unmatched: 3. The CDR3 nucleotides are TGCGCCAGCAGCCAATCTCTAGCGGGGGGCACAGATACGCAGTATTTT. Translation: CASSQSLAGGTDTQYF.

The chain has TRBV7-2 and TRBJ2-7; tentatively, D is TRBD2 (6 bases). The CDR3 spans 16 residues. The V gene lost 1 base and the J gene lost 2 bases, with 15 bases spanning the gap. CDR1 SGHTA and CDR2 FQGNSA come from the germline V gene. Written as DNA, the CDR3 is TGTGCCAGCAGCTTAGATCGTCCTAGCGTAGCCTACGAGCAGTACTTC. This sequence encodes CASSLDRPSVAYEQYF.